This record covers a single TCR beta chain. Antigen specificity is unknown. Clones were sequenced by immunoSEQ multiplex PCR, and TCRdb holds only the in-frame ones, with some missing. There are approximately 130,000 clones in the sample; over 75% occur only once, and around 5% lies in the top ten. This record belongs to a study of T cell responses to AZD1222 COVID-19 vaccine. Whole-study results and caveats: Donors were largely white British and mainly female; clonal diversity was possibly underestimated.

CDR3 length equals 15 residues. V shed 5 bases and J 6 bases; nucleotides not matched to a gene: 6. CDR1 is SGHNT, CDR2 YENEEA, per germline. This sequence was found in an adult who received the AZD1222 COVID-19 vaccine. Sequenced here: peripheral blood, sampled 28 days after the second AZD1222 dose. The chain recombines TRBV11-3 with TRBJ2-2; 10 bases map to TRBD1. CDR3 protein: CASSQRQGAPGELFF. The CDR3 region has the DNA TGTGCCAGCAGCCAACGACAGGGGGCGCCCGGGGAGCTGTTTTTT.